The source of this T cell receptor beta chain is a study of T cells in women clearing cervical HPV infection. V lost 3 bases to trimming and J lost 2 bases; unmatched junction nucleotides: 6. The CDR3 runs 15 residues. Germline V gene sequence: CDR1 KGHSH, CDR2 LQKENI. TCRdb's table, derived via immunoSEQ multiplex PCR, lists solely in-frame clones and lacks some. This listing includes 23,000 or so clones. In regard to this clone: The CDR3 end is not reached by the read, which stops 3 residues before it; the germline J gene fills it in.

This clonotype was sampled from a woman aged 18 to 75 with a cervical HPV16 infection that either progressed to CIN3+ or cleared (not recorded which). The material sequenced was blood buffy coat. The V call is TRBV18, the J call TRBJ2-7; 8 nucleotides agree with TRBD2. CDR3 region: CASSPGLDLAYEQYF. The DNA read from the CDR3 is TGTGCCAGCTCACCGGGACTAGATTTAGCCTACGAG.